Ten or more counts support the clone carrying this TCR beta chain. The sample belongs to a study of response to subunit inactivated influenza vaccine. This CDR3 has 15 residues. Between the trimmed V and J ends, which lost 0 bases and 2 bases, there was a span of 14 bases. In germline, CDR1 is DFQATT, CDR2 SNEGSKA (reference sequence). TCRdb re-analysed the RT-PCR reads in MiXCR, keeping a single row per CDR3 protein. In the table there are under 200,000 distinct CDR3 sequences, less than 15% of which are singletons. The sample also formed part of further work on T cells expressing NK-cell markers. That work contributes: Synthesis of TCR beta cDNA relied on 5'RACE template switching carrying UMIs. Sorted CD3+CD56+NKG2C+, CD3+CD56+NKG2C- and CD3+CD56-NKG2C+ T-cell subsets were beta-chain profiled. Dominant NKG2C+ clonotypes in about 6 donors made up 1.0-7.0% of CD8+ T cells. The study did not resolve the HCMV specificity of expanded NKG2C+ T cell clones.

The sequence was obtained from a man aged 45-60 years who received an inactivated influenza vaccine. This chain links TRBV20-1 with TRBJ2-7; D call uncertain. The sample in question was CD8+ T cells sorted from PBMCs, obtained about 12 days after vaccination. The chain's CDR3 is CSARDQARPAYEQYF. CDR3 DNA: TGCAGTGCTAGAGATCAGGCTAGACCTGCCTACGAGCAGTACTTC.